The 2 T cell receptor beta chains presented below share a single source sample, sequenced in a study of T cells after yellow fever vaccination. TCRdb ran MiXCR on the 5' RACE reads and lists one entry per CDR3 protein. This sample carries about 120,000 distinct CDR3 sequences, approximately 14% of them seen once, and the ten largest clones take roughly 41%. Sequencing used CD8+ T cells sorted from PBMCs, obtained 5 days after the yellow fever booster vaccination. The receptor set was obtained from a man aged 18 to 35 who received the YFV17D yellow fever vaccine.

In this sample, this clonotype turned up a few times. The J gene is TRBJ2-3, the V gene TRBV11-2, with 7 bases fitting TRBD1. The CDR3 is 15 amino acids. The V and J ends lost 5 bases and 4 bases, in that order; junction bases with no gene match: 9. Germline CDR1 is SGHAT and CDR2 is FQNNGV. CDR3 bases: TGTGCCAGCAGCATACCCTGGACAGGTGCAGATACGCAGTATTTT. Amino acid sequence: CASSIPWTGADTQYF.

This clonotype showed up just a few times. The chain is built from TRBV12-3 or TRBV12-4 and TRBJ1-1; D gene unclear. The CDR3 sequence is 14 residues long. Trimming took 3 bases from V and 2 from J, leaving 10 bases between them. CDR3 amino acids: CASSFFSSNTEAFF. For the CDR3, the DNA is TGTGCCAGCAGTTTTTTCAGCTCCAACACTGAAGCTTTCTTT.